Sequencing of this T cell receptor (beta chain) was carried out in a study of blood T cell repertoires in COVID-19. The CDR3 has 14 residues. V lost 5 bases to trimming and J lost 3 bases, with 13 bases between them. Germline lookup yields CDR1 SGHTA and CDR2 FQGNSA. Produced via immunoSEQ multiplex PCR; TCRdb's table is partial and in-frame only. The table includes some 150,000 clones, around 80% detected once. This receptor was obtained from a woman aged 45-65 years in a cohort exposed to, infected with or recovered from COVID-19 (not recorded which). V and J are TRBV7-2 and TRBJ2-5, with D possibly matching TRBD1 (5 bases). Sequencing input: PBMCs or T cells enriched from blood (not recorded which). CDR3 protein: CASSPQGQEETQYF. The CDR3 nucleotides are TGTGCCAGCAGCCCTCAGGGTCAGGAAGAGACCCAGTACTTC.